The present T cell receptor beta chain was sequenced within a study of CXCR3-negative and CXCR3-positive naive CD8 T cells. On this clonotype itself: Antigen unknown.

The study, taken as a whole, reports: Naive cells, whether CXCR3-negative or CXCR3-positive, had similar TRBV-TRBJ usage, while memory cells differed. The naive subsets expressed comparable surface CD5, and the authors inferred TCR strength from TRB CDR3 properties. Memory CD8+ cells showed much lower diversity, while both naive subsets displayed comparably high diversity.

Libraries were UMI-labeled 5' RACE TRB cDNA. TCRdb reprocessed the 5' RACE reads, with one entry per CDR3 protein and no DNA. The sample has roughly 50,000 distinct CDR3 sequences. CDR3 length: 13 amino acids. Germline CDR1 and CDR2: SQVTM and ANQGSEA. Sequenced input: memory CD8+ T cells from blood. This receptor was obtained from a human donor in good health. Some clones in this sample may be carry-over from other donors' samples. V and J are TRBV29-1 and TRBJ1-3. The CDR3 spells CSVDSLNGNTIYF.